This T cell receptor beta chain was recovered during a study of cytomegalovirus exposure and HLA in healthy donors. A multiplex PCR was run with 60 Vbeta primers and 13 Jbeta primers. Data came from immunoSEQ multiplex PCR; TCRdb stores just in-frame clones and leaves some out. The top ten clones hold about 1.7% of a sample with around 150,000 clones, around three fifths of them seen once. V was pared by 1 base and J by 1 base, with 4 bases of the junction left unmatched. Germline assignment: CDR1 SGDLS and CDR2 YYNGEE. This CDR3 comprises 16 residues. This clone was recorded once. Its antigen is currently unknown. The study's findings and limits: Some V segments could not be told apart, so they were left out, TRBV6-2 and TRBV6-3 among them. Immune exposure information available was restricted to CMV serostatus.

This chain links TRBV9 with TRBJ2-2, with 7 bases that match TRBD2. The sample comprised PBMCs. The sequence came from a male donor in good health and CMV-seronegative. CDR3 protein: CASSVSGGGNTGELFF. As DNA, the CDR3 is TGTGCCAGCAGCGTATCGGGCGGGGGGAACACCGGGGAGCTGTTTTTT.